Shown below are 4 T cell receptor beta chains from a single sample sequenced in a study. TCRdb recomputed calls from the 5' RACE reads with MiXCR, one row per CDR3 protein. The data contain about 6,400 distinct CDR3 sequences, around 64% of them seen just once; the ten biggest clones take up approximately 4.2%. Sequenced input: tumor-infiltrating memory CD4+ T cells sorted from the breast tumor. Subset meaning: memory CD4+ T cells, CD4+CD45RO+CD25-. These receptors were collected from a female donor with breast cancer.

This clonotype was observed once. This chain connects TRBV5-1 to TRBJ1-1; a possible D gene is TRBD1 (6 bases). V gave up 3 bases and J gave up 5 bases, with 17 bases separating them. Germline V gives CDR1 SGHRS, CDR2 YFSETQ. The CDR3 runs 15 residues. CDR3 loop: CASSSQGEGRTEAFF. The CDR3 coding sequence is TGCGCCAGCAGCTCACAGGGTGAGGGGAGAACTGAAGCTTTCTTT. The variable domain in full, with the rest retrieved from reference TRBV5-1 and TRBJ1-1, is KAGVTQTPRYLIKTRGQQVTLSCSPISGHRSVSWYQQTPGQGLQFLFEYFSETQRNKGNFPGRFSGRQFSNSRSEMNVSTLELGDSALYLCASSSQGEGRTEAFFGQGTRLTVV.

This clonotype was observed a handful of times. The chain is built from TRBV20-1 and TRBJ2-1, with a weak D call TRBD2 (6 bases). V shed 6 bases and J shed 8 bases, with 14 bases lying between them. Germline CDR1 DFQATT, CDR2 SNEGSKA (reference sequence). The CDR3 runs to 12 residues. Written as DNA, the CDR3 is TGCAGTGCCTGGCTAGCGTTCGATGAGCAGTTCTTC. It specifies CSAWLAFDEQFF.

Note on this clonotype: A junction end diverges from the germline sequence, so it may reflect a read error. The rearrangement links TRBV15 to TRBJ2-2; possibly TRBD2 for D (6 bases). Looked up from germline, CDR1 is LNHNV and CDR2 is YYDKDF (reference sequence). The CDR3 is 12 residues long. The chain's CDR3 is CATSRDYRELLF. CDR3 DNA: TGTGCCACCAGCAGAGATTACCGGGAGCTGCTTTTT.

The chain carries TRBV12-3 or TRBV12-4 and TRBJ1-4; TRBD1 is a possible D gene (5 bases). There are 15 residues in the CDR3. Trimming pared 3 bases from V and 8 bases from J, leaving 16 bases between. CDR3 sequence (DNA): TGTGCCAGCAGTTTGGGGCAGGGTGGAATCGAAAAACTGTTTTTT. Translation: CASSLGQGGIEKLFF.